These T cell receptor beta chains were read from a single sample in a study of neurological immune-mediated disorders. TCRdb fed the 5' RACE reads into MiXCR, producing one record per CDR3 protein. The repertoire includes under 45,000 distinct CDR3 sequences, 10% to 15% of them detected once, and 1.3% sits in the top ten. Input material: PBMCs. The receptors originated from a female donor in good health. CDR3s include the opening cysteine and the closing phenylalanine or tryptophan. Each record gives: clone size, D gene, J gene, V gene, CDR3 DNA, CDR3 protein. A D gene is named only where the DNA matches it firmly. The size field reads once, few, many or a size class.

clone_size: many
d_call: TRBD1
j_call: TRBJ1-1
v_call: TRBV13
cdr3_nt: TGTGCCAGCAGCTGGGGACAGCTTTCAAACACTGAAGCTTTCTTT
cdr3_aa: CASSWGQLSNTEAFF

clone_size: many
d_call: NA
j_call: TRBJ1-6
v_call: TRBV20-1
cdr3_nt: TGCAGTGCTAGAGATTCAGTGGGCGGCAAGAGCTCCTATAATTCACCCCTCCACTTT
cdr3_aa: CSARDSVGGKSSYNSPLHF

clone_size: many
d_call: TRBD2
j_call: TRBJ2-4
v_call: TRBV12-3/TRBV12-4
cdr3_nt: TGTGCCAGCCGGGGACCGGGACTAGCGGGAGGAGGGAACATTCAGTACTTC
cdr3_aa: CASRGPGLAGGGNIQYF

clone_size: many
d_call: TRBD1
j_call: TRBJ2-7
v_call: TRBV5-1
cdr3_nt: TGCGCCAGCAGCTCCCCCTGGACAGGGGAAAACGAGCAGTACTTC
cdr3_aa: CASSSPWTGENEQYF

clone_size: many
d_call: NA
j_call: TRBJ1-2
v_call: TRBV27
cdr3_nt: TGTGCCAGCAGTTTATCCGACGGGACAAGAGTCTATGGCTACACCTTC
cdr3_aa: CASSLSDGTRVYGYTF

clone_size: many
d_call: NA
j_call: TRBJ2-5
v_call: TRBV5-1
cdr3_nt: TGCGCCAGCAGCTTGGGTGGGGTCGGCGAGACCCAGTACTTC
cdr3_aa: CASSLGGVGETQYF

clone_size: many
d_call: NA
j_call: TRBJ1-6
v_call: TRBV5-1
cdr3_nt: TGCGCCAGCAGCTTCACAGGGAATAATTCACCCCTCCACTTT
cdr3_aa: CASSFTGNNSPLHF

clone_size: many
d_call: TRBD1
j_call: TRBJ1-2
v_call: TRBV12-3/TRBV12-4
cdr3_nt: TGTGCCAGCACCTCGACAGGGTTCGGCTATGGCTACACCTTC
cdr3_aa: CASTSTGFGYGYTF

clone_size: many
d_call: TRBD2
j_call: TRBJ2-1
v_call: TRBV5-1
cdr3_nt: TGCGCCAGCAGCTCCGGGACTAGTGAGGATGAGCAGTTCTTC
cdr3_aa: CASSSGTSEDEQFF

clone_size: many
d_call: NA
j_call: TRBJ1-3
v_call: TRBV18
cdr3_nt: TGTGCCAGCTCACCACTTGGAAACACCATATATTTT
cdr3_aa: CASSPLGNTIYF

clone_size: many
d_call: NA
j_call: TRBJ2-1
v_call: TRBV11-2
cdr3_nt: TGTGCCAGCAGCTTTCCGGGAGTTTACAATGAGCAGTTCTTC
cdr3_aa: CASSFPGVYNEQFF

clone_size: many
d_call: NA
j_call: TRBJ1-1
v_call: TRBV20-1
cdr3_nt: TGCAGTGCTAGAGATCCGGCAGGGGTAAGCACTGAAGCTTTCTTT
cdr3_aa: CSARDPAGVSTEAFF

clone_size: many
d_call: NA
j_call: TRBJ2-7
v_call: TRBV28
cdr3_nt: TGTGCCAGCAGACGATTCTCTTTGGGTAGCGACTCCTACGAGCAGTACTTC
cdr3_aa: CASRRFSLGSDSYEQYF

clone_size: many
d_call: NA
j_call: TRBJ2-3
v_call: TRBV12-3/TRBV12-4
cdr3_nt: TGTGCCAGCGGTACCACAGATACGCAGTATTTT
cdr3_aa: CASGTTDTQYF

clone_size: many
d_call: TRBD1
j_call: TRBJ2-5
v_call: TRBV4-2
cdr3_nt: TGTGCCAGCAGCCAAGGGACAGGGGGCGGCCAAGAGACCCAGTACTTC
cdr3_aa: CASSQGTGGGQETQYF

clone_size: many
d_call: NA
j_call: TRBJ2-3
v_call: TRBV3-1
cdr3_nt: TGTGCCAGCAGCTACCGGGGGCAGGAGCAGTATTTT
cdr3_aa: CASSYRGQEQYF

clone_size: many
d_call: NA
j_call: TRBJ1-1
v_call: TRBV7-3
cdr3_nt: TGTGCCAGCAGCGCCAGCCAGCTTGATGAAGCTTTCTTT
cdr3_aa: CASSASQLDEAFF

clone_size: many
d_call: TRBD2
j_call: TRBJ2-7
v_call: TRBV20-1
cdr3_nt: TGCAGTGCTCGAGGACTAGCGGGGGGGCACCCCTACGAGCAGTACTTC
cdr3_aa: CSARGLAGGHPYEQYF

clone_size: many
d_call: TRBD2
j_call: TRBJ2-1
v_call: TRBV4-1
cdr3_nt: TGCGCCAGCAGCCGTGGGGGGACTAGCGGTTACAATGAGCAGTTCTTC
cdr3_aa: CASSRGGTSGYNEQFF

clone_size: many
d_call: NA
j_call: TRBJ2-7
v_call: TRBV20-1
cdr3_nt: TGCAGTGCTAGGCGTGCTGGGACGGCGGGTCCTGGCTACGAGCAGTACTTC
cdr3_aa: CSARRAGTAGPGYEQYF

clone_size: medium-sized
d_call: NA
j_call: TRBJ2-1
v_call: TRBV6-2/TRBV6-3
cdr3_nt: TGTGCCAGCAGCCGAACAGACAATGAGCAGTTCTTC
cdr3_aa: CASSRTDNEQFF

clone_size: many
d_call: NA
j_call: TRBJ2-2
v_call: TRBV6-6
cdr3_nt: TGTGCCAGCAGGCGACAAACGAACACCGGGGAGCTGTTTTTT
cdr3_aa: CASRRQTNTGELFF

clone_size: many
d_call: TRBD1
j_call: TRBJ1-1
v_call: TRBV5-1
cdr3_nt: TGCGCCAGCAGCTTGACAACGGGACAGCGGAACACTGAAGCTTTCTTT
cdr3_aa: CASSLTTGQRNTEAFF

clone_size: many
d_call: NA
j_call: TRBJ1-5
v_call: TRBV29-1
cdr3_nt: TGCAGCGTCTCCCTCGGGACATCAAGAGGGAGCAATCAGCCCCAGCATTTT
cdr3_aa: CSVSLGTSRGSNQPQHF

clone_size: many
d_call: TRBD1
j_call: TRBJ1-5
v_call: TRBV28
cdr3_nt: TGTGCCGGCGGGACAGGGGGGAGCAATCAGCCCCAGCATTTT
cdr3_aa: CAGGTGGSNQPQHF

clone_size: many
d_call: NA
j_call: TRBJ2-1
v_call: TRBV5-1
cdr3_nt: TGCGCCAGCAGGGGGGCCGGGAATGAGCAGTTCTTC
cdr3_aa: CASRGAGNEQFF